This T cell receptor beta chain was documented in a study of cytomegalovirus exposure and HLA in healthy donors. A multiplex PCR was run with 60 Vbeta primers and 13 Jbeta primers. The repertoire was sequenced with immunoSEQ multiplex PCR; TCRdb's copy has only in-frame clones and lacks some. The table lists approximately 160,000 clones, approximately 80% of them singletons. Study observations and caveats: Cytomegalovirus association was assigned to more than 150 TCR beta chains. Most TCR beta V segments were productive about 90% or about 30% of the time in an earlier analysis.

A remark on this clone: The antigen is not known.

There are 12 residues in the CDR3. The germline gives CDR1 SGDLS, CDR2 YYNGEE. V lost 7 bases and J 6 bases, leaving 14 bases between the germline ends. Sequences were obtained from PBMCs. This clonotype was obtained from a man aged 18-30 years in good health and CMV-seronegative. This chain connects TRBV9 to TRBJ2-7, with D possibly being TRBD1 (6 bases). CDR3 bases: TGTGCCAGCGGAAGTACAGGGTTCGAGCAGTACTTC. This gives the protein CASGSTGFEQYF.